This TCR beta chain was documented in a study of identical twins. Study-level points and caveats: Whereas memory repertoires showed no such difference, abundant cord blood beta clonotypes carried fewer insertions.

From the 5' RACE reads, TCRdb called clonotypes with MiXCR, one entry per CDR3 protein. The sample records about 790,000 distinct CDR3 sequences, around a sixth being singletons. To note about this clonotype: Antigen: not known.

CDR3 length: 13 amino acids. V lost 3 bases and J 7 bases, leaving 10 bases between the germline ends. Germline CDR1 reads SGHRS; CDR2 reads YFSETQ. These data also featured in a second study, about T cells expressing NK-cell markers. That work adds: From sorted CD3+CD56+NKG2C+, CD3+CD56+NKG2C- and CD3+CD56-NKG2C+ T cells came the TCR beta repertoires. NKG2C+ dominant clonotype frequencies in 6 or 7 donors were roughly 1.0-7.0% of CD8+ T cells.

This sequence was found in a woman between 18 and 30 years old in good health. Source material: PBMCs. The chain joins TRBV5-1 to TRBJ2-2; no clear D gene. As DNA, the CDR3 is TGCGCCAGCAGCTCGACGATCGGCGGGGAGCTGTTTTTT. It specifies CASSSTIGGELFF.